The rows below give T cell receptor beta chains drawn from one sample of a study of blood T cell repertoires in COVID-19. Method: immunoSEQ multiplex PCR; TCRdb's copy keeps in-frame clones and lacks some. The sample records roughly 180,000 clones, about 80% being singletons. Material: peripheral blood. The receptors stem from a human donor in a cohort sampled during active COVID-19. CDR3s include the opening cysteine and the closing phenylalanine or tryptophan. D genes are given only for firm matches. Size is stated for part of the rows, as once, few or many counts, or as a class when the clone is expanded.

TRBJ2-3 | - | TRBD1 | TRBV18 | TGTGCCAGCTCACCATCGAGACAGGGGGCCACAGATACGCAGTATTTT | CASSPSRQGATDTQYF
TRBJ1-2 | - | - | TRBV2 | TGTGCCAGCAAGAGATCAGGGCTTGGCTACACCTTC | CASKRSGLGYTF
TRBJ1-5 | few | TRBD1 | TRBV19 | TGTGCCAGTAGTAGGACAGGGTCAGGCAATCAGCCCCAGCATTTT | CASSRTGSGNQPQHF
TRBJ1-1 | - | - | TRBV6-4 | TGTGCCAGCAGTGCAGGGACAAACACTGAAGCTTTCTTT | CASSAGTNTEAFF
TRBJ1-2 | - | - | TRBV4-1 | TGCGCCAGCAGCCAAAACAGAAACTATGGCTACACCTTC | CASSQNRNYGYTF
TRBJ1-5 | - | - | TRBV7-9 | TGTGCCACAGGGGACCAGCCCCAGCATTTT | CATGDQPQHF
TRBJ1-2 | - | - | TRBV5-8 | TGTGCCAGCAGCTTGGCGGGTCTCTATGGCTACACCTTC | CASSLAGLYGYTF
TRBJ1-1 | once | - | TRBV10-3 | TGTGCCATCAGTGAAACAGGGTCCCTGAACACTGAAGCTTTCTTT | CAISETGSLNTEAFF
TRBJ2-5 | many | - | TRBV5-1 | TGCGCCAGCAGCCCGACAGCCCAAGAGACCCAGTACTTC | CASSPTAQETQYF
TRBJ2-2 | - | - | TRBV19 | TGTGCCAGTAGTTCCCACACGAAACCCTACACCGGGGAGCTGTTTTTT | CASSSHTKPYTGELFF
TRBJ1-1 | - | - | TRBV6-5 | TGTGCCAGCAGTCCTGACGGAGGCCCCACTGAAGCTTTCTTT | CASSPDGGPTEAFF
TRBJ1-1 | - | - | TRBV6-7 | TGTGCCAGCAGTTATCCGGACAGTATGAACACTGAAGCTTTCTTT | CASSYPDSMNTEAFF
TRBJ1-5 | - | - | TRBV5-6 | TGTGCCAGCAGCCCCATGGGGGGAATCCAGCCCCAGCATTTT | CASSPMGGIQPQHF
TRBJ1-1 | once | - | TRBV7-2 | TGTGCCAGCAGCTTAAACAGCAACACTGAAGCTTTCTTT | CASSLNSNTEAFF
TRBJ2-1 | - | TRBD2 | TRBV10-1 | TGCGCCAGCAGTGTAAACCGGGGGGGCCGATCCGGTGAGCAGTTCTTC | CASSVNRGGRSGEQFF
TRBJ1-1 | - | - | TRBV6-6 | TGTGCCAGCAGTTACCCGGACAGAATGAACACTGAAGCTTTCTTT | CASSYPDRMNTEAFF
TRBJ2-7 | - | - | TRBV24-1 | TGTGCCACCAGTGATTTTCGGCAGGTGACCTACGAGCAGTACTTC | CATSDFRQVTYEQYF
TRBJ1-3 | - | TRBD1 | TRBV10-3 | TGTGCCATCAGTGAGTCATGGCAGGGGGCTGGAAACACCATATATTTT | CAISESWQGAGNTIYF
TRBJ1-4 | - | - | TRBV9 | TGTGCCAGCAGCGTAGGACAGCTAACTAATGAAAAACTGTTTTTT | CASSVGQLTNEKLFF
TRBJ2-6 | - | - | TRBV5-1 | TGCGCCAGCAGCCCTATATCCTACTCTGGGGCCAACGTCCTGACTTTC | CASSPISYSGANVLTF
TRBJ1-3 | - | - | TRBV24-1 | TGTGCCACCAGTGATCATGGAGGTTGGAGCTCTGGAAACACCATATATTTT | CATSDHGGWSSGNTIYF
TRBJ2-7 | once | - | TRBV4-1 | TGCGCCAGCAGCCAAGATATGAGTTCCTACGAGCAGTACTTC | CASSQDMSSYEQYF
TRBJ1-6 | few | - | TRBV18 | TGTGCCAGCTCACGGGAGGGGTCTGATTCACCCCTCCACTTT | CASSREGSDSPLHF
TRBJ2-1 | - | TRBD1 | TRBV6-2/TRBV6-3 | TGTGCCAGCAGTACCCCAGAGGGGGCGAAGTACGATGAGCAGTTCTTC | CASSTPEGAKYDEQFF
TRBJ2-3 | - | TRBD2 | TRBV30 | TGTGCCTGGGCGGGAGTATCTAGCACAGATACGCAGTATTTT | CAWAGVSSTDTQYF
TRBJ2-7 | few | TRBD1 | TRBV5-1 | TGCGCCAGCAGCAACTACGGGACAGAGGGAGAGCAGTACTTC | CASSNYGTEGEQYF
TRBJ2-1 | - | - | TRBV5-5 | TGTGCCAGCAGCTTTGACAGTTACAATGAGCAGTTCTTC | CASSFDSYNEQFF
TRBJ2-2 | - | TRBD1 | TRBV3-1/TRBV3-2 | TGTGCCAGCAGCCGGGACAGGGGTGAACCCGGGGAGCTGTTTTTT | CASSRDRGEPGELFF
TRBJ1-2 | - | TRBD1 | TRBV6-2/TRBV6-3 | TGTGCCAGCAGCCGCCGCCTGACAGGGGCGGATGGCTACACCTTC | CASSRRLTGADGYTF
TRBJ2-7 | - | TRBD1 | TRBV7-9 | TGTGCCAGCAGTCGGACAGGGAGCGAGCAGTACTTC | CASSRTGSEQYF
TRBJ2-2 | - | - | TRBV6-5 | TGTGCCAGCATGCGGCATGATAACACCGGGGAGCTGTTTTTT | CASMRHDNTGELFF
TRBJ2-5 | - | - | TRBV2 | TGTGCCAGCGGGGCAGACCAAGAGACCCAGTACTTC | CASGADQETQYF
TRBJ1-4 | - | - | TRBV7-2 | TGTGCCAGCAGCTTAAAGACAGGACCGAATGAAAAACTGTTTTTT | CASSLKTGPNEKLFF
TRBJ1-2 | - | TRBD1 | TRBV2 | TGTGCCAGCAGGGGAACACAGGGGTATGGCTACACCTTC | CASRGTQGYGYTF
TRBJ2-3 | - | - | TRBV2 | TGTGCCAGCAGGCTAAGGGCGGGGACCACAGATACGCAGTATTTT | CASRLRAGTTDTQYF
TRBJ2-1 | - | TRBD2 | TRBV9 | TGTGCCAGCAGCGTCGAGTCAGCGGGACCTTACAATGAGCAGTTCTTC | CASSVESAGPYNEQFF
TRBJ2-1 | - | TRBD1 | TRBV7-9 | TGTGCCAGCAGCGCCACAGGGGTCAATGAGCAGTTCTTC | CASSATGVNEQFF
TRBJ2-7 | - | TRBD1 | TRBV5-4 | TGTGCCAGCAGCTTAGCACCAGGGACAGATCTCTCCTACGAGCAGTACTTC | CASSLAPGTDLSYEQYF
TRBJ1-2 | - | - | TRBV6-5 | TGTGCCAGCAGTTACCACTGGTCGGGCTATGGCTACACCTTC | CASSYHWSGYGYTF
TRBJ1-2 | once | - | TRBV30 | TGTGCCAGAGAGGGGACACCGAACTATGGCTACACCTTC | CAREGTPNYGYTF
TRBJ2-7 | - | - | TRBV6-5 | TGTGCCAGCGAGGATGGATTGGGCTACGAGCAGTACTTC | CASEDGLGYEQYF